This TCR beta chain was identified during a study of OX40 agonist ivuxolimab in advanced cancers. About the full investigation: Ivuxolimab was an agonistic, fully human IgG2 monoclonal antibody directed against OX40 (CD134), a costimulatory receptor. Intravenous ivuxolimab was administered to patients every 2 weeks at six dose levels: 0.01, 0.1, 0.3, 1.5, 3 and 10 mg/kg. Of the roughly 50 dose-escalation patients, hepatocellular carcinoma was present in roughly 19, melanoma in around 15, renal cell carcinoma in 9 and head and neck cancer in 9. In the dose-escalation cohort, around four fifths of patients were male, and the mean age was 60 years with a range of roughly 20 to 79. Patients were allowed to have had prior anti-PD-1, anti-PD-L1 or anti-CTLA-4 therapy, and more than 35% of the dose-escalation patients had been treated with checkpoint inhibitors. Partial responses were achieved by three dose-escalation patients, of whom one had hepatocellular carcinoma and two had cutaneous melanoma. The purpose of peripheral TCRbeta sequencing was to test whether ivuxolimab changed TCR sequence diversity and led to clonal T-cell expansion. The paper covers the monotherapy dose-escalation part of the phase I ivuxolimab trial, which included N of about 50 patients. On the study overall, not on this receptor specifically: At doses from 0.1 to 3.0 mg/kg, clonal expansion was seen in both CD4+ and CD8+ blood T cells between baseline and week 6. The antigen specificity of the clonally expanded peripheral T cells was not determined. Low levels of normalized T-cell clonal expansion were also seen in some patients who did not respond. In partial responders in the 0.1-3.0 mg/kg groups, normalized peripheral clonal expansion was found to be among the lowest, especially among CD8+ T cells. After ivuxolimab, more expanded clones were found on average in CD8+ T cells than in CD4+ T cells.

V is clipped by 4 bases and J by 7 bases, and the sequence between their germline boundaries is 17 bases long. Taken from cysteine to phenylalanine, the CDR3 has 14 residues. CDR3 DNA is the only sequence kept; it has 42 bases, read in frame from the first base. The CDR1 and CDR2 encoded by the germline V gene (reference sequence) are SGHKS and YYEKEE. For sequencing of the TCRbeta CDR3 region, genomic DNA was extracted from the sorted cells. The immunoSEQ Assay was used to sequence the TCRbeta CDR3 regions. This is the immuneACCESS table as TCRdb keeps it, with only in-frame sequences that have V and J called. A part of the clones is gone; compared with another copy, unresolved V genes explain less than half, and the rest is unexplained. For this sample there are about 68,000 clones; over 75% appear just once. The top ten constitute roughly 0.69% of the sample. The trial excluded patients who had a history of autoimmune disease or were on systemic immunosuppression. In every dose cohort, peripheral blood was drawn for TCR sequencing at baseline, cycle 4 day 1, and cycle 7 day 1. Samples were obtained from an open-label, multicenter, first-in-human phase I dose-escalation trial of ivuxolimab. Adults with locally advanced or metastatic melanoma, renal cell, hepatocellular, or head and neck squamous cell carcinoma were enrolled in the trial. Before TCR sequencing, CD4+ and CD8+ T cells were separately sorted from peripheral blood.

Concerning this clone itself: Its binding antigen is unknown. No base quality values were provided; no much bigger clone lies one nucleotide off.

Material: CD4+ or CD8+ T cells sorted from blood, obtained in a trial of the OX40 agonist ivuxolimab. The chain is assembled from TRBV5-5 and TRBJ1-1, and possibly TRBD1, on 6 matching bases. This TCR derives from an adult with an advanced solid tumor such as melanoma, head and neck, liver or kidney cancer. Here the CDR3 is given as CASSRSGGHGEAFF. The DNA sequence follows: TGTGCCAGCAGCCGTAGCGGGGGACATGGTGAAGCTTTCTTT.